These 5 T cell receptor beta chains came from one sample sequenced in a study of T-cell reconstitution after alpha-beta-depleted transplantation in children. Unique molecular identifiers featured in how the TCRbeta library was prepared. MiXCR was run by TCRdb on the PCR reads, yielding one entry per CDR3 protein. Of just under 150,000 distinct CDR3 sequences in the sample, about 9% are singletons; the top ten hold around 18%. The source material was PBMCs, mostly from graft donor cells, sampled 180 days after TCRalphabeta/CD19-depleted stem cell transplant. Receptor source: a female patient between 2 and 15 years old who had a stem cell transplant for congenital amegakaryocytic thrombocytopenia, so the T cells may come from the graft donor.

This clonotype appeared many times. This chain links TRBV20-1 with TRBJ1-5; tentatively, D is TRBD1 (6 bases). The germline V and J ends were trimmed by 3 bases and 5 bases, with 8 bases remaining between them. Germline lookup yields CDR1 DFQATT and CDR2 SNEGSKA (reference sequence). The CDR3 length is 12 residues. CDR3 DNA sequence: TGCAGTGCTAGGGAGGGGGATCAGCCCCAGCATTTT. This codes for CSAREGDQPQHF.

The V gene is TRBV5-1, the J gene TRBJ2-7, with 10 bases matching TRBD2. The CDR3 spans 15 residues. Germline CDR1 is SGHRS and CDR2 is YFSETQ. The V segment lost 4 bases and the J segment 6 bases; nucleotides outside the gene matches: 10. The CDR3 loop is CASSQLAGISSEQYF. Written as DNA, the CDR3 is TGCGCCAGCAGCCAACTAGCGGGGATTTCTTCCGAGCAGTACTTC.

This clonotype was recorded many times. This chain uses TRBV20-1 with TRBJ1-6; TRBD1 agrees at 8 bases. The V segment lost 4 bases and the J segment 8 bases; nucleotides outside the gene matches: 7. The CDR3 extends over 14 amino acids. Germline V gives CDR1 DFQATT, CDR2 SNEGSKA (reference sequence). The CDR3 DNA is TGCAGTGCTATACCCGGGACAGGCTATTCACCCCTCCACTTT. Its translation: CSAIPGTGYSPLHF.

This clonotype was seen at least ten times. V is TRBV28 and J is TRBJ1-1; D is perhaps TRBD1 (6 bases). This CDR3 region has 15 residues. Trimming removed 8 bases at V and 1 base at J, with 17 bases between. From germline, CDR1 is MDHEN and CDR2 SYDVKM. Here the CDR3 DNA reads TGTGCCAGCTTCTCCTGGGGGGCGGAGAACACTGAAGCTTTCTTT. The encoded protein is CASFSWGAENTEAFF. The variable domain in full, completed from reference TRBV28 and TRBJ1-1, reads DVKVTQSSRYLVKRTGEKVFLECVQDMDHENMFWYRQDPGLGLRLIYFSYDVKMKEKGDIPEGYSVSREKKERFSLILESASTNQTSMYLCASFSWGAENTEAFFGQGTRLTVV.

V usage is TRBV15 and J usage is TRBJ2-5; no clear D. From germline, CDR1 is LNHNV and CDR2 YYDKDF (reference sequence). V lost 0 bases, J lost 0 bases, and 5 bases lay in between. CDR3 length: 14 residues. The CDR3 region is CATSRDRHQETQYF. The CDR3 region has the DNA TGTGCCACCAGCAGAGATCGGCACCAAGAGACCCAGTACTTC.